One sample yielded the 25 T cell receptor beta chains listed below, sequenced in a study of CD8+CD57+ T cells in acquired aplastic anemia. An expansion of CD8+CD57+ cells by flow cytometry had been shown in patients chosen for sequencing. Using genomic DNA as the template, TCR beta VDJ and CDR3 profiling was carried out. From the reads, TCRdb called clonotypes with MiXCR, one entry per CDR3 protein. In the table there are roughly 180,000 distinct CDR3 sequences, about 60% of which are singletons. The sample comprised sorted CD4+, CD8+, or CD8+CD57+ T cells (not recorded which) from PBMCs. The receptors here all came from a human donor with aplastic anemia.

V usage is TRBV5-1 and J usage is TRBJ1-6; a possible D gene is TRBD1 (6 bases). V gave up 1 base and J gave up 5 bases, with 10 bases separating them. The CDR3 covers 15 residues. The V gene's germline CDR1 is SGHRS and CDR2 YFSETQ. The CDR3 DNA is TGCGCCAGCAGCTTGACAGGGCCCGATAATTCACCCCTCCACTTT. The encoded protein is CASSLTGPDNSPLHF.

This chain links TRBV6-5 with TRBJ2-1; TRBD2 matches at 7 bases. Germline V gene lookup returns CDR1 MNHEY and CDR2 SVGAGI. The V gene end was trimmed by 5 bases and the J gene end by 1 base; junction bases not matched to a gene: 8. The CDR3 sequence is 16 residues long. The CDR3 coding sequence is TGTGCCAGCAGTGACTGGACTAGTCGGTCCTACAATGAGCAGTTCTTC. Its translation is CASSDWTSRSYNEQFF.

CDR3 coding DNA: TGTGCCAGCAGCCCGACTAGCGCGTCTAGCACAGATACGCAGTATTTT. This encodes CASSPTSASSTDTQYF. V gene TRBV4-2 combines with J gene TRBJ2-3; 8 nucleotides match TRBD2. This CDR3 is 16 amino acids long. Germline values: CDR1 LGHNA, CDR2 YNFKEQ. The junction had 6 bases not matched to a gene; V was cut back by 4 bases and J by 0 bases.

The chain joins TRBV6-6 to TRBJ1-1; D unresolved. Germline-derived CDR1 and CDR2 are MNHNY and SVGAGI (reference sequence). The ends were cut back, 7 bases at V and 4 bases at J, with 16 bases in the middle. The CDR3 is 14 residues long. CDR3 loop: CASTDLAGSTEAFF. DNA for the CDR3: TGTGCCAGCACCGATCTAGCGGGGAGCACTGAAGCTTTCTTT.

This chain links TRBV7-2 with TRBJ1-1; 8 bases align to TRBD1. The CDR3 is 13 residues long. Trimming cost V 4 bases and J 6 bases; bases outside gene matches: 4. The germline gives CDR1 SGHTA, CDR2 FQGNSA. The chain's CDR3 is CASSYTQGAEAFF. The CDR3 DNA reads TGTGCCAGCAGCTACACACAGGGGGCTGAAGCTTTCTTT.

V usage is TRBV15 and J usage is TRBJ2-4, with D unresolved. The CDR3 runs to 15 residues. V was cut by 3 bases and J by 5 bases, with 14 bases left in between. Germline CDR1 is LNHNV and CDR2 is YYDKDF (reference sequence). CDR3 protein: CATSSDAGSQNIQYF. The CDR3 nucleotides read TGTGCCACCAGCAGTGATGCCGGGTCCCAAAACATTCAGTACTTC.

The genes are TRBV10-1 and TRBJ1-2; 8 positions match TRBD1. This CDR3 spans 14 amino acids. Per germline, CDR1 WNHNN and CDR2 SYGVQD (reference sequence). After removal of 5 bases from V and 4 bases from J, the junction contained 6 bases not matched to a gene. The CDR3 DNA is TGCGCCAGCAGTCCGGGACAGGAGTTCTATGGCTACACCTTC. Its translation is CASSPGQEFYGYTF.

J is TRBJ2-1 and V is TRBV29-1; no firm D call. Per the germline V gene, CDR1 is SQVTM and CDR2 is ANQGSEA. The CDR3 runs to 10 residues. Trimming removed 5 bases at V and 5 bases at J, with 4 bases between. The CDR3 nucleotides are TGCAGCGTTCAACACAATGAGCAGTTCTTC. Its protein is CSVQHNEQFF.

About this clonotype: A read error is possible here, since a much larger clone lies one base away. The chain couples TRBV4-1 to TRBJ2-7; D uncertain. The germline gives CDR1 MGHRA, CDR2 YSYEKL. This CDR3 has 14 amino acids. CDR3 amino acids: CASSQDKVSYEQHF. CDR3 bases: TGCGCCAGCAGCCAAGACAAGGTCTCCTACGAGCAGCACTTC.

The chain uses TRBV7-2 and TRBJ2-7; D may be TRBD2 (6 bases). V dropped 2 bases and J dropped 7 bases, with 15 bases sitting between them. The germline V gene encodes CDR1 SGHTA and CDR2 FQGNSA. This CDR3 is built from 14 residues. This chain's CDR3 is CASSLKVGGIEQYF. The CDR3 nucleotides read TGTGCCAGCAGCTTAAAGGTCGGAGGGATAGAGCAGTACTTC.

This sequence joins TRBV5-1 and TRBJ2-7, with TRBD1 matching over 10 bases. Germline CDR1 SGHRS, CDR2 YFSETQ. The CDR3 sequence is 17 residues long. After removal of 4 bases from V and 0 bases from J, the junction contained 10 bases not matched to a gene. CDR3 sequence: CASSPQGRQGASYEQYF. CDR3 coding DNA: TGCGCCAGCAGCCCCCAGGGCAGACAGGGGGCCTCCTACGAGCAGTACTTC.

In its sample, this clonotype was seen a few times. The J gene is TRBJ2-5, the V gene TRBV7-3; a possible D gene is TRBD2 (7 bases). This CDR3 has 15 residues. V lost 3 bases and J 4 bases, leaving 15 bases between the germline ends. CDR1 SGHTA and CDR2 FQGTGA come from the germline V gene. The CDR3 region is CASSLTGGGGETQYF. The CDR3 DNA reads TGTGCCAGCAGCTTGACAGGAGGGGGGGGAGAGACCCAGTACTTC. Combining the CDR3 with reference TRBV7-3 and TRBJ2-5 gives the whole variable domain GAGVSQTPSNKVTEKGKYVELRCDPISGHTALYWYRQSLGQGPEFLIYFQGTGAADDSGLPNDRFFAVRPEGSVSTLKIQRTERGDSAVYLCASSLTGGGGETQYFGPGTRLLVL.

This chain joins TRBV15 and TRBJ1-2; TRBD1 might be the D (5 bases). This CDR3 has 15 amino acids. Germline values: CDR1 LNHNV, CDR2 YYDKDF (reference sequence). With 6 bases removed from V and 7 bases from J, the gap between germline ends came to 21 bases. CDR3 region: CATSNGAQGLGGYTF. For the CDR3, the DNA is TGTGCCACCAGTAACGGGGCCCAGGGACTAGGTGGCTACACCTTC.

J is TRBJ2-1 and V is TRBV11-2; 14 bases align to TRBD2. V gave up 5 bases and J gave up 8 bases; unmatched junction bases: 8. The CDR3 covers 16 residues. Germline V CDR1 and CDR2: SGHAT, FQNNGV. CDR3 protein: CASSAGTSGGLHEQFF. CDR3 nucleotide sequence: TGTGCCAGCAGCGCGGGGACTAGCGGGGGACTGCATGAGCAGTTCTTC.

The chain couples TRBV29-1 to TRBJ1-4; D is undetermined. The CDR3 extends over 14 amino acids. Trimming removed 7 bases at V and 2 bases at J, with 14 bases between. CDR1 is SQVTM and CDR2 is ANQGSEA in the germline V gene. CDR3 DNA sequence: TGCAGCGCTACGATCGGGTACACTAATGAAAAACTGTTTTTT. This gives the protein CSATIGYTNEKLFF. Full variable domain (missing parts from reference TRBV29-1 and TRBJ1-4): SAVISQKPSRDICQRGTSLTIQCQVDSQVTMMFWYRQQPGQSLTLIATANQGSEATYESGFVIDKFPISRPNLTFSTLTVSNMSPEDSSIYLCSATIGYTNEKLFFGSGTQLSVL.

Regarding this clonotype: A read error may produce the germline difference seen at one junction end. V usage is TRBV7-9 and J usage is TRBJ2-7; D may be TRBD1 or TRBD2 (6 bases each). This CDR3 contains 15 residues. From germline, CDR1 is SEHNR and CDR2 FQNEAQ (reference sequence). DNA of the CDR3: TGCGCCAGCAGCTTTTTGCCCGGGGGCAATGACGAGCAGTACTTC. It encodes CASSFLPGGNDEQYF.

J is TRBJ1-4 and V is TRBV28, with 10 positions matching TRBD1. The CDR3 loop spans 17 amino acids. V shed 5 bases, J shed 2 bases, and the junction held 8 bases outside the gene matches. The germline V gene encodes CDR1 MDHEN and CDR2 SYDVKM. Written as DNA, the CDR3 is TGTGCCAGCAGTACTGAGACAGGGGGCATGACTAATGAAAAACTGTTTTTT. This sequence encodes CASSTETGGMTNEKLFF.

This clonotype was recorded a few times. The CDR3 DNA follows: TGTGCCAGCAGCCCAGGGAGGAGGGCTGCCCACGAGCAGTACTTC. Protein product: CASSPGRRAAHEQYF. The rearrangement uses TRBV7-9 and TRBJ2-7, with D maybe TRBD2 (6 bases). V lost 5 bases to trimming and J lost 5 bases, with 19 bases between them. The V gene's germline CDR1 is SEHNR and CDR2 FQNEAQ (reference sequence). This CDR3 comprises 15 residues. The whole variable domain, remainder taken from reference TRBV7-9 and TRBJ2-7, is DTGVSQNPRHKITKRGQNVTFRCDPISEHNRLYWYRQTLGQGPEFLTYFQNEAQLEKSRLLSDRFSAERPKGSFSTLEIQRTEQGDSAMYLCASSPGRRAAHEQYFGPGTRLTVT.

V is TRBV7-6 and J is TRBJ2-5; 7 positions agree with TRBD1. V was pared by 2 bases and J by 5 bases, with 5 bases of the junction left unmatched. Germline-derived CDR1 and CDR2 are SGHVS and FNYEAQ. The CDR3 is made up of 14 amino acids. The CDR3 spells CASSLQGTAETQYF. In nucleotides, the CDR3 is TGTGCCAGCAGCTTACAGGGGACAGCCGAGACCCAGTACTTC.

The chain couples TRBV7-8 to TRBJ1-6; 7 nucleotides match TRBD1. Per the germline V gene, CDR1 is SGHVS and CDR2 is FQNEAQ. Trimming removed 6 bases from V and 0 bases from J; junction bases left unmatched: 5. The CDR3 covers 16 residues. The chain's CDR3 is CASRGDSYSYNSPLHF. CDR3 nucleotide sequence: TGTGCCAGCAGGGGGGACAGCTACTCCTATAATTCACCCCTCCACTTT.

The chain recombines TRBV7-3 with TRBJ2-5; 7 bases map to TRBD2. Germline CDR1 is SGHTA and CDR2 is FQGTGA. Trimming took 9 bases from V and 2 from J; bases not matched to a gene: 3. The CDR3 loop spans 12 amino acids. For the CDR3, the DNA is TGTGCCAGTGGGGGGGAGCAAGAGACCCAGTACTTC. It codes for CASGGEQETQYF. Full variable domain (remainder filled in from reference TRBV7-3 and TRBJ2-5): GAGVSQTPSNKVTEKGKYVELRCDPISGHTALYWYRQSLGQGPEFLIYFQGTGAADDSGLPNDRFFAVRPEGSVSTLKIQRTERGDSAVYLCASGGEQETQYFGPGTRLLVL.

As for this clonotype: Given a much more abundant clone one base away, this may be a read error. The V call is TRBV3-1, the J call TRBJ2-7; D gene ambiguous. The V gene lost 1 base and the J gene lost 0 bases, with 4 bases spanning the gap. Per the germline V gene, CDR1 is LGHDT and CDR2 is YNNKEL (reference sequence). CDR3 length: 13 amino acids. CDR3 coding DNA: TGTGCCAGCAGCCAAGGGATCTCCTACGAGCAGTACTTC. Its protein product is CASSQGISYEQYF.

The chain employs TRBV11-2 and TRBJ2-7, with 11 bases matching TRBD2. CDR1 SGHAT and CDR2 FQNNGV come from the germline V gene. This CDR3 is 15 amino acids long. J was trimmed by 2 bases and V by 5 bases; bases with no gene match: 5. DNA for the CDR3: TGTGCCAGCAGCGCTACTAGCGGGAGCGCCTACGAGCAGTACTTC. Residues: CASSATSGSAYEQYF.

This clonotype showed up just once. This chain joins TRBV25-1 and TRBJ1-1, with unresolved D. V lost 1 base to trimming and J lost 8 bases, with 14 bases between them. This CDR3 has 14 amino acids. Germline V gene data show CDR1 as MGHDK and CDR2 as SYGVNS. CDR3 amino acids: CASSELGAAAEAFF. Here the CDR3 DNA reads TGTGCCAGCAGTGAATTAGGAGCCGCAGCCGAAGCTTTCTTT.

This clonotype was detected only once. This could be a read error, since a much larger clone is one nucleotide away. The chain recombines TRBV2 with TRBJ1-2; no clear D. Trimming stripped 6 bases from V and 4 bases from J, with 12 bases between. This CDR3 comprises 13 residues. CDR1 SNHLY and CDR2 FYNNEI come from the germline V gene. DNA of the CDR3: TGTGCCAGCAGGTTAGGGCCGGGCTATGGCTACACCTTC. Translation gives CASRLGPGYGYTF.